Each of the 7 T cell receptor beta chains below was sequenced from the same sample in a study of cytotoxic CD8 clonotypes in ibrutinib-treated CLL. Using immunoSEQ multiplex PCR, the repertoire was profiled, and TCRdb retains in-frame clones only, with some absent. In the table there are 130,000 to 150,000 clones, 91% of which are singletons. This material consisted of PBMCs, taken after 12 months of ibrutinib treatment. Receptor source: a human donor with chronic lymphocytic leukemia.

The chain carries TRBV7-8 and TRBJ2-7; no definite D call. The CDR3 runs to 10 residues. Germline CDR1 is SGHVS and CDR2 is FQNEAQ. Trimming took 8 bases from V and 7 from J, leaving 9 bases between them. The chain's CDR3 is CASVGVEQYF. CDR3 sequence (DNA): TGTGCCAGCGTTGGGGTAGAGCAGTACTTC.

The chain joins TRBV28 to TRBJ2-7; TRBD1 matches 10 bases. Trimming removed 4 bases from V and 5 bases from J; junction bases left unmatched: 8. From germline, CDR1 is MDHEN and CDR2 SYDVKM. The CDR3 sequence is 15 residues long. The CDR3 loop reads CASSSPGQGSNEQYF. The CDR3 nucleotides read TGTGCCAGCAGTTCACCGGGACAGGGGTCCAACGAGCAGTACTTC. Filled out from reference TRBV28 and TRBJ2-7, the complete variable domain reads DVKVTQSSRYLVKRTGEKVFLECVQDMDHENMFWYRQDPGLGLRLIYFSYDVKMKEKGDIPEGYSVSREKKERFSLILESASTNQTSMYLCASSSPGQGSNEQYFGPGTRLTVT.

This chain connects TRBV11-1 to TRBJ2-7; maybe TRBD2 (6 bases). This CDR3 is 14 amino acids long. Germline CDR1 and CDR2: SGHAT and FQDESV (reference sequence). V lost 5 bases and J lost 2, with 13 bases in between. The CDR3 nucleotides read TGTGCCAGCAGCATGGGACTGAGGACCTACGAGCAGTACTTC. Residues: CASSMGLRTYEQYF. The variable domain in full, with the rest retrieved from reference TRBV11-1 and TRBJ2-7, is EAEVAQSPRYKITEKSQAVAFWCDPISGHATLYWYRQILGQGPELLVQFQDESVVDDSQLPKDRFSAERLKGVDSTLKIQPAELGDSAMYLCASSMGLRTYEQYFGPGTRLTVT.

The V and J genes are TRBV5-1 and TRBJ2-7, with D unresolved. Germline V CDR1 and CDR2: SGHRS, YFSETQ. The CDR3 loop spans 12 amino acids. Trimming left V 0 bases short and J 4 bases short, with 5 bases between. The CDR3 loop is CASSLARYEQYF. For the CDR3, the DNA is TGCGCCAGCAGCTTGGCCAGGTACGAGCAGTACTTC. Together with reference TRBV5-1 and TRBJ2-7, the CDR3 gives the full variable domain: KAGVTQTPRYLIKTRGQQVTLSCSPISGHRSVSWYQQTPGQGLQFLFEYFSETQRNKGNFPGRFSGRQFSNSRSEMNVSTLELGDSALYLCASSLARYEQYFGPGTRLTVT.

This rearrangement joins TRBV21-1 to TRBJ2-7; TRBD2 is the table's D call and was not checked against the DNA. TRBV21-1 is deemed a pseudogene. The CDR3 runs to 15 residues. The CDR3 sequence: CASTLKHGGSYEQYF. Written as DNA, the CDR3 is TGTGCCAGCACCCTCAAACACGGCGGAAGCTACGAGCAGTACTTC.

The chain employs TRBV28 and TRBJ2-5; either TRBD1 or TRBD2 may fit D (5 bases each). The CDR3 has 13 amino acids. Germline values: CDR1 MDHEN, CDR2 SYDVKM. V lost 5 bases, J lost 9 bases, and 16 bases lay in between. CDR3 sequence (DNA): TGTGCCAGCAGTGGGGACGGCAGTTCATCCCAGTACTTC. This translates into CASSGDGSSSQYF.

The rearrangement joins TRBV27 to TRBJ2-7; either TRBD1 or TRBD2 may fit D (5 bases each). V was pared by 1 base and J by 1 base, with 17 bases between. The CDR3 consists of 17 residues. Germline V gene sequence: CDR1 MNHEY, CDR2 SMNVEV (reference sequence). CDR3: CASSLWIARGASYEQYF. As DNA, the CDR3 is TGTGCCAGCAGTTTATGGATAGCTAGGGGAGCTTCCTACGAGCAGTACTTC.